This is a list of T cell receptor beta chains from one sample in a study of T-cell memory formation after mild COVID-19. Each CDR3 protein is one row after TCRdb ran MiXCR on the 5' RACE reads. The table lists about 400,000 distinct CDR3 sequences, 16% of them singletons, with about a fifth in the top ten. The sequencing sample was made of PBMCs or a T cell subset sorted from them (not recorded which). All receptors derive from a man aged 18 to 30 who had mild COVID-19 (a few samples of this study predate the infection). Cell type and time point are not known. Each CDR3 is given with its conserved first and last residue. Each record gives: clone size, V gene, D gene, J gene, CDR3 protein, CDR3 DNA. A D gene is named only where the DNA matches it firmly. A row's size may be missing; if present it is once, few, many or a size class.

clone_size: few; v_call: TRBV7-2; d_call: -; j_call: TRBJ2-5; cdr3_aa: CASSLWGLEETQYF; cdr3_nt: TGTGCCAGCAGCTTATGGGGCCTGGAAGAGACCCAGTACTTC
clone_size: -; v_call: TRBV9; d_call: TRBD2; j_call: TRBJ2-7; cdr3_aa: CASSVELAAPLDEQYF; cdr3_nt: TGTGCCAGCAGCGTAGAACTAGCGGCCCCCCTAGACGAGCAGTACTTC
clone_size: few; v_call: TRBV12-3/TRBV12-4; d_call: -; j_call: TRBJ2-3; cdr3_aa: CASSPGEFGSDTQYF; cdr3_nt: TGTGCCAGCAGTCCCGGGGAGTTTGGCTCAGATACGCAGTATTTT
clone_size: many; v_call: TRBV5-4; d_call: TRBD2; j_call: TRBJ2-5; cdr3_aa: CASSRDLRGAQETQYF; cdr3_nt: TGTGCCAGCAGCCGGGATCTGCGGGGGGCCCAAGAGACCCAGTACTTC
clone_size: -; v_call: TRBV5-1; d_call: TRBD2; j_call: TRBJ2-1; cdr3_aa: CASSYWTSGDSSYNEQFF; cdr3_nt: TGCGCCAGCAGCTACTGGACTAGCGGGGATAGCTCCTACAATGAGCAGTTCTTC
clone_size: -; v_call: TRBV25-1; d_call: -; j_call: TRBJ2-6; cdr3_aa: CASSDPGVSGANVLTF; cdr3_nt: TGTGCCAGCAGTGACCCCGGGGTTTCTGGGGCCAACGTCCTGACTTTC
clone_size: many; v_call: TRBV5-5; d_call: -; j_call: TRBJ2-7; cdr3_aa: CASSMITSGTYEQYF; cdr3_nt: TGTGCCAGCAGCATGATTACGTCCGGGACCTACGAGCAGTACTTC
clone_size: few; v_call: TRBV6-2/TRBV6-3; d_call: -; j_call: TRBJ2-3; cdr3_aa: CASSQAGWGDTQYF; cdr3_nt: TGTGCCAGCAGCCAGGCGGGCTGGGGAGATACGCAGTATTTT
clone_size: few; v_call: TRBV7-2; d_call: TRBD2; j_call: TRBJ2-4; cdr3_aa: CASSLGLGGVAKNIQYF; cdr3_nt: TGTGCCAGCAGTCTAGGACTCGGGGGGGTAGCCAAAAACATTCAGTACTTC
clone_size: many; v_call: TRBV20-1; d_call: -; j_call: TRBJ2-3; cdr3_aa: CSARLGGTDTQYF; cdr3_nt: TGCAGTGCTAGATTGGGGGGCACAGATACGCAGTATTTT
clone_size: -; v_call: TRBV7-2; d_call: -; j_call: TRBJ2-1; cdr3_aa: CASQSGSSYNEQFF; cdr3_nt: TGTGCCAGCCAATCGGGGAGTTCCTACAATGAGCAGTTCTTC
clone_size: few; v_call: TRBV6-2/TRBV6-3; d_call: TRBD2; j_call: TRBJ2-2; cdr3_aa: CASSYSNAGGTGELFF; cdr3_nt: TGTGCCAGCAGTTACTCGAATGCGGGAGGCACCGGGGAGCTGTTTTTT
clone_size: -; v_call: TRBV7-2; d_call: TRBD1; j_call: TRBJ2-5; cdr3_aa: CASRSGTGGFGQETQYF; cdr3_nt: TGTGCCAGCAGATCCGGGACAGGGGGTTTTGGCCAAGAGACCCAGTACTTC
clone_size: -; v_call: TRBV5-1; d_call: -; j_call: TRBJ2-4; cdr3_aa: CASSHSGPSLAKNIQYF; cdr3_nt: TGCGCCAGCAGCCATTCCGGACCGAGTCTAGCCAAAAACATTCAGTACTTC
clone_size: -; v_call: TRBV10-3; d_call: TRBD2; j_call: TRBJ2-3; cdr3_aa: CAISETRSGGVADTQYF; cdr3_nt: TGTGCCATCAGTGAGACACGTAGCGGGGGGGTTGCAGATACGCAGTATTTT
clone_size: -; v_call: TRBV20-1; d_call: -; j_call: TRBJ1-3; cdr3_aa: CSARSTGNVGNTIYF; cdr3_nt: TGCAGTGCTAGATCTACAGGGAACGTTGGAAACACCATATATTTT
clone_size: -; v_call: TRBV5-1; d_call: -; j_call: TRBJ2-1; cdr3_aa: CASFFRDSYNEQFF; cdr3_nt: TGCGCCAGCTTTTTCAGGGACTCCTACAATGAGCAGTTCTTC
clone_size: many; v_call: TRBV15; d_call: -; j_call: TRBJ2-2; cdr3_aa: CATSVGGPTGELFF; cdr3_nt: TGTGCCACCAGCGTAGGCGGGCCGACCGGGGAGCTGTTTTTT
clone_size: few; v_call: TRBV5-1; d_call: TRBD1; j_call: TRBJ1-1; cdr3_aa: CASSPTGEVNTEAFF; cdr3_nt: TGCGCCAGCAGCCCAACAGGGGAAGTAAACACTGAAGCTTTCTTT
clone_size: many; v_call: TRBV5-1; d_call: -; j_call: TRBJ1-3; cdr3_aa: CASSFDTRDTIYF; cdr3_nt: TGCGCCAGCAGCTTCGACACCCGGGACACCATATATTTT
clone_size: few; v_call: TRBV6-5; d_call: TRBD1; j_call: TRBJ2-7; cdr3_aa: CASSYSQGDGYEQYF; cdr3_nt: TGTGCCAGCAGTTACTCCCAGGGGGATGGCTACGAGCAGTACTTC